This TCR beta chain was recovered during a study of shared clonotypes between healthy human individuals. Naive CD8 isolation took CD45RO-negative cells positively selected for CCR7 and excluded terminally differentiated effector memory CD45RA+ cells. Using immunoSEQ multiplex PCR, the repertoire was profiled, and TCRdb retains in-frame clones only, with some absent. The profile shows about 2,100,000 clones, about 92% of them singletons. The CDR3 is 18 amino acids. V gave up 0 bases and J gave up 6 bases; unmatched junction bases: 13. Germline assignment: CDR1 SNHLY and CDR2 FYNNEI. The sample consisted of naive CD8+ T cells from PBMCs. The chain carries TRBV2 and TRBJ2-1, with 8 bases lining up with TRBD1. This receptor was identified in a man younger than 30 in good health. Some clones in this sample may be carry-over from other donors' samples. The CDR3 region has the DNA TGTGCCAGCAGTGAAGCGCAGGGCGACAGGGGATCGATCAATGAGCAGTTCTTC. Residues: CASSEAQGDRGSINEQFF.